This TCR beta chain is drawn from a study of spatial heterogeneity in lung cancer. On the study more broadly: Among detected sequences, beta-chain ones consistently exceeded alpha-chain ones in number. The study observed each unique TCR and UMI combination more than ten times on average in raw reads.

Documented time point: sample taken at primary tumor resection. No cell sorting; template was whole RNA from tumor, lung tissue or PBMC. The 60 to 90 donors had untreated early-stage non-small cell lung cancer. This clonotype is medium-sized (0.01 to 0.1%). Individually, TCR cDNA molecules were each labelled with a unique molecular identifier. TCRdb independently ran MiXCR on the 5' RACE reads; one entry per CDR3 protein. This table has some 11,000 distinct CDR3 sequences, 3.9% appearing once. This TCR came from a male donor with early-stage non-small cell lung cancer. The material sequenced was normal lung tissue next to the tumor, taken at surgery.

The CDR3 protein is CASSEGQWREARYF. In DNA form, the CDR3 reads TGTGCCAGCAGTGAAGGACAGTGGAGGGAGGCCCGGTACTTC. The rearrangement links TRBV25-1 to TRBJ2-7; tentatively, D is TRBD1 or TRBD2 (6 bases each). The CDR3 totals 14 residues. Per the germline V gene, CDR1 is MGHDK and CDR2 is SYGVNS. The V end was cut by 2 bases, the J end by 12 bases, with 20 bases between.